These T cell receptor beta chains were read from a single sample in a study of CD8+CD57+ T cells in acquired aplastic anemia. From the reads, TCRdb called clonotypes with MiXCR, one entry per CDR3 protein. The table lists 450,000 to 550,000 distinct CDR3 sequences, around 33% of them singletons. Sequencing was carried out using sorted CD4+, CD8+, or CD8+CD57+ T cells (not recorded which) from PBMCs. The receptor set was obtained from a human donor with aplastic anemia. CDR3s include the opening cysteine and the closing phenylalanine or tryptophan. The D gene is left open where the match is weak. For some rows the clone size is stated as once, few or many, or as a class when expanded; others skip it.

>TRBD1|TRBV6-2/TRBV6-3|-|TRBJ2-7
CASSFGTGRYEQYF
TGTGCCAGCAGTTTCGGGACAGGGCGCTACGAGCAGTACTTC
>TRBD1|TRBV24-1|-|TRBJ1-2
CASSPETGDYGYTF
TGTGCCAGCTCACCGGAGACAGGGGACTATGGCTACACCTTC
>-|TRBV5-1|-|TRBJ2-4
CASSPNVGSSNIQYF
TGCGCCAGCAGCCCCAATGTGGGCAGCTCAAACATTCAGTACTTC
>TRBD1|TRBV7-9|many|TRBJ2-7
CASSSDRGSYEQYF
TGTGCCAGCAGCTCCGACAGGGGCTCCTACGAGCAGTACTTC
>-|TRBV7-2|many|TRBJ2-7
CASSSTGARIPYEQYF
TGTGCCAGCAGCTCGACGGGGGCGCGGATTCCCTACGAGCAGTACTTC
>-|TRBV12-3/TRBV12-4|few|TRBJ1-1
CASSFRRVAFF
TGTGCCAGCAGTTTCAGACGGGTAGCTTTCTTT
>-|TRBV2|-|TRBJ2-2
CASIRAAAGTGELFF
TGTGCCAGCATTAGGGCGGCAGCGGGCACCGGGGAGCTGTTTTTT
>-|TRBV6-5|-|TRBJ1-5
CASSYRKLSDQPQHF
TGTGCCAGCAGTTACCGAAAGCTTAGTGATCAGCCCCAGCATTTT
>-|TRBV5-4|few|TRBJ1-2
CASSLGQGESYGYTF
TGTGCCAGCAGCTTGGGTCAGGGCGAATCTTATGGCTACACCTTC
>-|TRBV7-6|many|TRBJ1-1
CASSFKAGSEAFF
TGTGCCAGCAGCTTCAAAGCGGGGAGTGAAGCTTTCTTT
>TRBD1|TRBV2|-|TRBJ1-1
CASRGDSSPEAFF
TGTGCCAGCAGGGGGGACAGCAGCCCTGAAGCTTTCTTT
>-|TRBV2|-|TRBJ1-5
CASSGPTYSNQPQHF
TGTGCCAGCAGCGGCCCGACCTATAGCAATCAGCCCCAGCATTTT
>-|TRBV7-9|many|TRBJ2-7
CASSGGTAYEQYF
TGTGCCAGCAGCGGCGGCACGGCCTACGAGCAGTACTTC
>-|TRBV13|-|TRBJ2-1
CASSSPIGYNEQFF
TGTGCCAGCAGCTCCCCCATAGGGTACAATGAGCAGTTCTTC
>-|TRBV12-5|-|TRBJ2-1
CASGWGLNEQFF
TGTGCTAGTGGTTGGGGCCTCAATGAGCAGTTCTTC
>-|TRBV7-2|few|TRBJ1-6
CASSGEGGWYNSPLHF
TGTGCCAGCAGTGGTGAGGGGGGTTGGTATAATTCACCCCTCCACTTT
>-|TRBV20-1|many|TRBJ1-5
CSARGGVSNQPQHF
TGCAGTGCTAGAGGGGGGGTTAGCAATCAGCCCCAGCATTTT
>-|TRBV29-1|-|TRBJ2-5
CSVEQGGTQYF
TGCAGCGTAGAACAGGGAGGGACCCAGTACTTC
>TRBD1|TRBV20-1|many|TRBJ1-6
CSARFEGASSPLHF
TGCAGTGCTAGATTTGAGGGGGCGAGTTCACCCCTCCACTTT
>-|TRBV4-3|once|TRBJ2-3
CASSQTRGSDTQYF
TGCGCCAGCAGCCAAACGCGGGGTTCAGATACGCAGTATTTT
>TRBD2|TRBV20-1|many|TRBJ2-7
CSGSGGAYEQYF
TGCAGTGGGAGCGGGGGGGCGTACGAGCAGTACTTC
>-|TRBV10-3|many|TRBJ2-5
CAISESVAGKETQYF
TGTGCCATCAGTGAGTCCGTTGCGGGGAAAGAGACCCAGTACTTC
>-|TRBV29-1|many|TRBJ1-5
CSVCVGRGRNQPQHF
TGCAGCGTTTGTGTAGGGAGAGGGAGGAATCAGCCCCAGCATTTT
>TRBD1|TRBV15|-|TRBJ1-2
CATSSRTGAGYTF
TGTGCCACCAGCAGTAGGACAGGGGCCGGCTACACCTTC
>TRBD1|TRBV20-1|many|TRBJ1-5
CSAPGTGPNQPQHF
TGCAGTGCTCCAGGGACAGGGCCCAATCAGCCCCAGCATTTT
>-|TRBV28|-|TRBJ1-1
CASKAGRRNTEAFF
TGTGCCAGCAAGGCGGGACGACGGAACACTGAAGCTTTCTTT
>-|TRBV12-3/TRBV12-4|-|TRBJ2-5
CASRGLSQETQYF
TGTGCCAGCAGAGGACTGTCCCAAGAGACCCAGTACTTC
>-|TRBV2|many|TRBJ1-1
CASSELYVNTEAFF
TGTGCCAGCAGTGAACTTTACGTGAACACTGAAGCTTTCTTT
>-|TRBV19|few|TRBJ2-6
CASSIYQGSSGANVLTF
TGTGCCAGTAGTATATATCAGGGCAGCTCTGGGGCCAACGTCCTGACTTTC
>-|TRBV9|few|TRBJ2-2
CASRGLVNTGELFF
TGTGCCAGCAGGGGACTTGTGAACACCGGGGAGCTGTTTTTT
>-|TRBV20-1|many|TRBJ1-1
CSARDAFSEAFF
TGCAGTGCTAGAGACGCGTTCTCTGAAGCTTTCTTT
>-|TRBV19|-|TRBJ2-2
CASSSRGLGTGELFF
TGTGCCAGTAGTTCCAGAGGGCTGGGCACCGGGGAGCTGTTTTTT
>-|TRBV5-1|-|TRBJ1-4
CASSLLQGAQGEKLFF
TGCGCCAGCAGCTTGCTCCAGGGTGCCCAAGGTGAAAAACTGTTTTTT
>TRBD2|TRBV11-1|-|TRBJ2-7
CASSYVGLAGYNEQYF
TGTGCCAGCAGCTACGTAGGACTAGCGGGGTACAATGAGCAGTACTTC
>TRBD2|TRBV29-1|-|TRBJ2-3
CSAQRGVGEDTQYF
TGCAGCGCTCAACGGGGGGTTGGGGAAGATACGCAGTATTTT
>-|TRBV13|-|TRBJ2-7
CASSLQGVLIEEYF
TGTGCCAGCAGCCTCCAGGGCGTCCTTATTGAGGAGTACTTC
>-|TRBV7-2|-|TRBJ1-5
CASSTRPNQPQHF
TGTGCCAGCAGCACGCGCCCGAATCAGCCCCAGCATTTT
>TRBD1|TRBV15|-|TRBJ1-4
CASSVTGGGGEKLFF
TGTGCCAGCTCAGTTACAGGGGGCGGCGGTGAAAAACTGTTTTTT
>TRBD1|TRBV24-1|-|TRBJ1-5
CATSDDRVGSNQPQHF
TGTGCCACCAGTGATGACAGGGTGGGGAGCAATCAGCCCCAGCATTTT
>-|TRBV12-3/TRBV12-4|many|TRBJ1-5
CASSFSGDQPQHF
TGTGCCAGCAGTTTTTCGGGGGATCAGCCCCAGCATTTT
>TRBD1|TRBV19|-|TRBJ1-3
CASSMGQTGNTIYF
TGTGCCAGTAGTATGGGACAGACTGGAAACACCATATATTTT
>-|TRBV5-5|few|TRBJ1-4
CASSLATGSTNEKLFF
TGTGCCAGCAGCTTGGCCACAGGGTCAACTAATGAAAAACTGTTTTTT
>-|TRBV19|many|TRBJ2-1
CASSIVSSGQGEQFF
TGTGCCAGTAGTATAGTTTCCAGCGGGCAGGGTGAGCAGTTCTTC
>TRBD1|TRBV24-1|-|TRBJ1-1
CASSLYRGAVVTTEAFF
TGTGCCAGCAGTTTATACAGGGGGGCCGTCGTGACAACTGAAGCTTTCTTT
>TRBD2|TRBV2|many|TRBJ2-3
CASSERAGGKTDTQYF
TGTGCCAGCAGTGAAAGGGCGGGGGGGAAAACAGATACGCAGTATTTT
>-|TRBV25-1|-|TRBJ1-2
CASSESDRPNYGYTF
TGTGCCAGCAGTGAATCAGACAGGCCAAACTATGGCTACACCTTC
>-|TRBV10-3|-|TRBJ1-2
CATLRDGGNYGYTF
TGTGCCACCCTAAGGGACGGAGGAAACTATGGCTACACCTTC
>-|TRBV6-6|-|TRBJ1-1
CASSYDVWRSEAFF
TGCGCCAGCAGTTACGATGTATGGCGGAGTGAAGCTTTCTTT
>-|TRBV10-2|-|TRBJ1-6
CASSDRVTANSPLHF
TGCGCCAGCAGTGATAGGGTGACAGCGAATTCACCCCTCCACTTT
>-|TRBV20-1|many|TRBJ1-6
CSARVGQGGNSPLHF
TGCAGTGCTAGAGTGGGGCAGGGAGGCAATTCACCCCTCCACTTT
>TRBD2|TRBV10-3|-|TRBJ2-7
CAISAAGGSSYEQYF
TGTGCCATCAGTGCGGCGGGAGGCAGCTCCTACGAGCAGTACTTC